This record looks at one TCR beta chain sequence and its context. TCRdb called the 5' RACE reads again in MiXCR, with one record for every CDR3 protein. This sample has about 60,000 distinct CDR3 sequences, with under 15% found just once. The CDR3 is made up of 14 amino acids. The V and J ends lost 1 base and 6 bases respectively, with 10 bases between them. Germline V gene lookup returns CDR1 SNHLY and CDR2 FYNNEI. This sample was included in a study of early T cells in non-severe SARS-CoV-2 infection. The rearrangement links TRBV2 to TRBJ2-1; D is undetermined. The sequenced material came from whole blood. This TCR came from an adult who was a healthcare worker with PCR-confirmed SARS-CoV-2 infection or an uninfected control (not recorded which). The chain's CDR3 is CASSEVQLVNEQFF. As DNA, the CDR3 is TGTGCCAGCAGTGAAGTTCAGCTCGTCAATGAGCAGTTCTTC.